This TCR beta chain originates from a study of T cells in Graves' hyperthyroidism and ophthalmopathy. About the research overall: Any treatment followed the collection of peripheral blood at initial diagnosis. Broader study findings: Blood also carried most thyroid clonotypes expanded above 0.001. For ophthalmopathy, model prediction preceded onset by a median roughly 5.9 months.

Comments on this clonotype: Antigen unknown.

Authors of the study amplified TCR beta CDR3 regions from RNA transcripts. The study used the HTBI primer set for a first-round RT-PCR of the TCR CDR3. TCRdb independently ran MiXCR on the multiplex PCR reads; one entry per CDR3 protein. The table lists 730,000 or so distinct CDR3 sequences, over 15% of them singletons, with roughly 17% in the top ten. The source of the PBMCs was roughly 10 ml of fresh peripheral blood. This TCR derives from a woman aged 45-65 years with Graves' hyperthyroidism that later progressed to Graves' ophthalmopathy. The specimen sequenced was blood.

CDR3 loop: CASSLAGIGQPQHF. Written as DNA, the CDR3 is TGTGCCAGCAGTTTAGCGGGGATCGGTCAGCCCCAGCATTTT. The rearrangement links TRBV27 to TRBJ1-5, with D hard to call. In germline, CDR1 is MNHEY, CDR2 SMNVEV (reference sequence). Between the trimmed V and J ends, which lost 2 bases and 6 bases, there was a span of 11 bases. The CDR3 sequence is 14 residues long.